This TCR beta chain was found in a study of Graves' ophthalmopathy and Graves' hyperthyroidism. General observations from the study: Most expanded clonotypes in thyroid above 0.001 frequency also showed up in blood.

Investigators amplified TCR beta CDR3 regions from RNA transcripts. First-round RT-PCR relied on HTBI primers, and a second-round multiplex PCR came next. MiXCR, run by TCRdb on the multiplex PCR reads, gives a single entry per CDR3 protein. This sample carries hundreds of thousands of distinct CDR3 sequences, under 25% of them seen once, and the ten largest clones take approximately 3.2%. Participants with hyperthyroidism, aged 18 to 65, were newly diagnosed with under 2 months' duration. Many counts were recorded for this clonotype. Its target is not known. The origin of this receptor is a woman between 18 and 29 years old with stable Graves' hyperthyroidism. The sequencing sample was made of peripheral blood.

The CDR3 region has the DNA TGTGCCAGCAGGGCAGGGGCGGGTGCTGAAGCTTTCTTT. It codes for CASRAGAGAEAFF. The V call is TRBV12-3 or TRBV12-4, the J call TRBJ1-1, with D possibly TRBD1 on 6 matching bases. V lost 6 bases and J lost 6, with 14 bases in between. CDR3 size: 13 residues.